This T cell receptor beta chain emerged from a study of cytomegalovirus exposure and HLA in healthy donors. A note on this clone: As yet, its antigen is unknown.

The PCR employed 60 Vbeta primers together with 13 Jbeta primers. Sequenced by immunoSEQ multiplex PCR; TCRdb stores in-frame clones only, minus some. The sample records around 83,000 clones, around 80% being singletons. Points from the study as a whole: The study carried out a later analysis of TCR beta sequences. It associated some 18,000 of them with specific HLA alleles at a false discovery rate of 0.05. According to a later analysis, most TCR beta chains associated with CMV appeared HLA-restricted.

CDR1 and CDR2 from the germline V gene are MNHEY and SMNVEV (reference sequence). This CDR3 contains 13 residues. Trimming pared 3 bases from V and 7 bases from J, leaving 10 bases between. The J gene is TRBJ1-5, the V gene TRBV27; no clear D. This receptor was taken from a male donor in good health and CMV-seropositive. Sequenced sample: PBMCs. The CDR3 coding sequence is TGTGCCAGCAGTTTCCGCTCCGAGCAGCCCCAGCATTTT. This encodes CASSFRSEQPQHF.